This note documents a single TCR beta chain sequence. Its antigen is still unknown. 5'RACE template switching with UMIs generated TCR beta cDNA. TCRdb re-analyzed the 5' RACE reads; it lists each CDR3 protein once, without DNA. The sample includes 550,000 to 600,000 distinct CDR3 sequences. Per the germline V gene, CDR1 is SQVTM and CDR2 is ANQGSEA. This CDR3 has 14 residues. This entry belongs to a study of T cells expressing NK-cell markers. Study-wide results and caveats: In a group of about 6 donors, dominant NKG2C+ clonotypes represented about 1.0-7.5% of CD8+ T cells.

The sequencing input was blood T cells: a sorted CD56 or NKG2C T cell subset, CD4+ or CD8+ T cells, or bulk PBMC T cells (not recorded which). This clonotype was obtained from a man aged 18 to 29 in good health. The chain uses TRBV29-1 and TRBJ2-1; TCRdb's D call of TRBD1 is untestable without DNA. This CDR3 reads CSGLRRDGDNEQFF.